Following are 31 T cell receptor beta chains from one sample sequenced in a study of T cell repertoires in cytomegalovirus infection. TCRdb reprocessed the reads via MiXCR and lists one record per CDR3 protein. The sample includes 490,000 or so distinct CDR3 sequences, approximately 10% of them seen just once. The material sequenced was PBMCs. Source of these receptors: a human donor in good health (CMV status not recorded). Some clones in this sample may be carry-over from other donors' samples.

The V gene is TRBV5-4, the J gene TRBJ2-1; 8 positions agree with TRBD2. Trimming removed 4 bases from V and 7 bases from J; junction bases left unmatched: 10. Germline CDR1 and CDR2: SGHNT and YYREEE (reference sequence). The CDR3 has 15 amino acids. This CDR3 reads CASSMRAGGHNEQFF. CDR3 nucleotide sequence: TGTGCCAGCAGCATGAGGGCGGGGGGCCATAATGAGCAGTTCTTC.

This clonotype appeared many times. The chain uses TRBV19 and TRBJ1-1; D may be TRBD1 (5 bases). The V and J ends lost 0 bases and 2 bases respectively, with 19 bases between them. This CDR3 is built from 18 residues. Looked up from germline, CDR1 is LNHDA and CDR2 is SQIVND (reference sequence). The CDR3 spells CASSIDPAREMENTEAFF. The CDR3 bases are TGTGCCAGTAGTATAGATCCGGCCAGGGAGATGGAAAACACTGAAGCTTTCTTT.

This clonotype was counted between two and nine times. The V and J genes are TRBV19 and TRBJ2-2; maybe TRBD1 (6 bases). The CDR3 covers 12 residues. The germline V gene encodes CDR1 LNHDA and CDR2 SQIVND (reference sequence). Deletions cut 5 bases from V and 9 bases from J, with 10 bases between. CDR3: CASSWGLRELFF. CDR3 DNA: TGTGCCAGTAGTTGGGGGCTCAGGGAGCTGTTTTTT.

This clonotype was recorded many times. The genes are TRBV7-9 and TRBJ2-7; tentative D call: TRBD1 (7 bases). Trimming pared 4 bases from V and 3 bases from J, leaving 13 bases between. The V gene's germline CDR1 is SEHNR and CDR2 FQNEAQ (reference sequence). The CDR3 covers 14 residues. The CDR3: CASSSGQRVYEQYF. CDR3 nucleotide sequence: TGTGCCAGCAGCTCGGGACAGCGGGTCTACGAGCAGTACTTC.

The J gene is TRBJ2-1, the V gene TRBV5-1; TRBD1 aligns across 8 bases. V dropped 5 bases and J dropped 4; count of bases not matched to a gene: 5. Germline V gene lookup returns CDR1 SGHRS and CDR2 YFSETQ. The CDR3 has 14 amino acids. The CDR3 region has the DNA TGCGCCAGCAGAACAGGGGGACCGTACAATGAGCAGTTCTTC. Its translation: CASRTGGPYNEQFF.

This clonotype was detected a few times. The rearrangement uses TRBV18 and TRBJ2-6; D is undetermined. Trimming removed 1 base at V and 0 bases at J, with 13 bases between. In germline, CDR1 is KGHSH, CDR2 LQKENI. The CDR3 loop spans 18 amino acids. CDR3 sequence reads: CASSPLRLVSSGANVLTF. Written as DNA, the CDR3 is TGTGCCAGCTCACCACTGCGGTTAGTGAGCTCTGGGGCCAACGTCCTGACTTTC.

This clonotype was recorded at least ten times. CDR3 residues: CASSDPGQVYEQYF. The CDR3 nucleotides are TGTGCCAGCAGTGATCCGGGACAGGTCTACGAGCAGTACTTC. The chain recombines TRBV6-1 with TRBJ2-7; TRBD1 aligns across 8 bases. CDR3 length: 14 residues. V was pared by 3 bases and J by 3 bases, with 4 bases of the junction left unmatched. Germline values: CDR1 MNHNS, CDR2 SASEGT.

This chain connects TRBV20-1 to TRBJ2-1, with 11 nucleotides matching TRBD2. CDR3 length: 14 residues. The germline CDR1 and CDR2 sequences are DFQATT and SNEGSKA (reference sequence). Unmatched junction bases numbered 4, after V lost 3 bases and J lost 6 bases. CDR3 in amino acids: CSASSGRAVNEQFF. The CDR3 DNA reads TGCAGTGCTAGTAGCGGGAGGGCCGTCAATGAGCAGTTCTTC.

This clonotype was observed at least ten times. The chain recombines TRBV19 with TRBJ2-5; D gene unclear. Germline assignment: CDR1 LNHDA and CDR2 SQIVND (reference sequence). The V end lost 4 bases, the J end lost 7 bases, and 25 bases lay between the germline ends. The CDR3 contains 17 residues. The CDR3 bases are TGTGCCAGTAGTAACATTGTGGCAGGCCCGACGATGGCGACCCAGTACTTC. Translating gives CASSNIVAGPTMATQYF.

This clonotype turned up a few times. This chain links TRBV9 with TRBJ1-5; D is uncertain. Per the germline V gene, CDR1 is SGDLS and CDR2 is YYNGEE. Trimming stripped 0 bases from V and 4 bases from J, with 11 bases between. The CDR3 has 15 residues. The CDR3 nucleotides are TGTGCCAGCAGCGTAGGCGGGAGGGCGAATCAGCCCCAGCATTTT. Its protein product is CASSVGGRANQPQHF.

This clonotype was seen repeatedly, ten times or more. The rearrangement uses TRBV28 and TRBJ2-2; D perhaps matches TRBD2 (6 bases). Germline CDR1 and CDR2: MDHEN and SYDVKM. The CDR3 consists of 16 residues. The V gene lost 5 bases and the J gene lost 5 bases, with 18 bases spanning the gap. The CDR3 nucleotides are TGTGCCAGCAGTCCCCCCGGAGGGAGTAGGACCGGGGAGCTGTTTTTT. Translated, it gives CASSPPGGSRTGELFF.

Of note for this clonotype: A single base separates this from a much larger clone, so it may be a read error. The V gene is TRBV20-1, the J gene TRBJ2-7; D tentatively reads TRBD1 or TRBD2 (7 bases each). Germline V gene sequence: CDR1 DFQATT, CDR2 SNEGSKA (reference sequence). The CDR3 has 15 amino acids. CDR3 in DNA: TGCAGTGCTAGAGATCCCAGGGAGGGGGCGGGAGAGCAGAACTTC. Encoded protein: CSARDPREGAGEQNF.

There are a few counts of this clonotype. The V gene is TRBV20-1, the J gene TRBJ2-7; D is perhaps TRBD1 or TRBD2 (5 bases each). Per germline, CDR1 DFQATT and CDR2 SNEGSKA (reference sequence). The CDR3 is 13 amino acids. Trimming shortened V by 2 bases and J by 4 bases, and 12 bases separated the two germline ends. The CDR3 region is CSARRAEGYEQYF. In nucleotides, the CDR3 is TGCAGTGCTAGACGGGCCGAGGGGTACGAGCAGTACTTC.

In its sample, this clonotype was seen many times. V usage is TRBV7-8 and J usage is TRBJ2-3; 9 bases map to TRBD1. V lost 5 bases to trimming and J lost 2 bases; unmatched junction nucleotides: 11. Germline CDR1 reads SGHVS; CDR2 reads FQNEAQ. The CDR3 length is 17 residues. Here the CDR3 DNA reads TGTGCCAGCAGCCTCCGGACAGGGGCGGGTAACACAGATACGCAGTATTTT. Amino acid sequence: CASSLRTGAGNTDTQYF.

Comments on this clonotype: A much larger clone lies one base from this, so it may be a read error. CDR3 in DNA: TGTGCCAGCAGTGCAGGAAGCGGGGGGGCGGGGAATGAGCAGTTCTTC. It translates to CASSAGSGGAGNEQFF. The chain recombines TRBV2 with TRBJ2-1; 10 bases line up with TRBD2. CDR1 and CDR2 from the germline V gene are SNHLY and FYNNEI. J was trimmed by 7 bases and V by 4 bases; bases with no gene match: 10. This CDR3 comprises 16 residues.

This clonotype was counted ten times or more. The rearrangement uses TRBV7-8 and TRBJ2-4; D might be TRBD1 or TRBD2, each matching 5 bases. Germline values: CDR1 SGHVS, CDR2 FQNEAQ. Trimming removed 3 bases from V and 11 bases from J, with 17 bases in between. This CDR3 comprises 14 residues. The CDR3 spells CASSFSRGDGLQYF. In DNA, the CDR3 is TGTGCCAGCAGCTTTTCAAGAGGGGACGGACTTCAGTACTTC.

This clonotype was observed many times. The chain uses TRBV19 and TRBJ2-1; 8 bases align to TRBD2. CDR3 length: 13 residues. With 5 bases clipped from V and 6 bases from J, the junction kept 3 bases outside the gene matches. Germline CDR1 reads LNHDA; CDR2 reads SQIVND (reference sequence). CDR3 bases: TGTGCCAGTAGTCTGACTAGCGCCAATGAGCAGTTCTTC. The encoded protein is CASSLTSANEQFF.

The count of this clonotype is one. A much more abundant neighbour one base away suggests this may be a read error. The chain uses TRBV19 and TRBJ1-1; 10 bases align to TRBD1. CDR1 and CDR2 (germline): LNHDA, SQIVND (reference sequence). V was pared by 7 bases and J by 4 bases, with 12 bases of the junction left unmatched. This CDR3 contains 16 residues. In DNA form, the CDR3 reads TGTGCCAGTATCCCGGACAGGGGGATCGGTCGCACTGAAGCTTTCTTT. This codes for CASIPDRGIGRTEAFF.

This clonotype was counted at least ten times. V gene TRBV12-3 or TRBV12-4 combines with J gene TRBJ1-2; D is uncertain. This CDR3 is 15 amino acids long. The germline V and J ends were trimmed by 5 bases and 4 bases, with 17 bases remaining between them. The CDR3 loop is CASSRNGRPTYGYTF. In DNA, the CDR3 is TGTGCCAGCAGTCGGAATGGACGGCCGACCTATGGCTACACCTTC.

This clonotype was detected many times. The gene calls are TRBV12-3 or TRBV12-4 and TRBJ2-1, with 10 bases fitting TRBD2. V lost 4 bases, J lost 7 bases, and 13 bases stayed unmatched. This CDR3 contains 17 residues. Here the CDR3 DNA reads TGTGCCAGCAGTTCCCCGTTTCGAGCGGGAGGGGCGAATGAGCAGTTCTTC. Protein product: CASSSPFRAGGANEQFF.

This clonotype was counted many times. The V and J genes are TRBV7-3 and TRBJ2-5; 7 positions agree with TRBD1. CDR3 length equals 14 residues. The ends lost 5 bases at V and 1 base at J; junction bases unmatched: 4. Looked up from germline, CDR1 is SGHTA and CDR2 is FQGTGA. The CDR3 sequence is CASSVRDSQETQYF. In DNA, the CDR3 is TGTGCCAGCAGCGTCCGGGACAGCCAAGAGACCCAGTACTTC.

The chain carries TRBV12-3 or TRBV12-4 and TRBJ2-3; 8 positions match TRBD2. Germline trimming cut 5 bases from V and 6 bases from J; bases unmatched to any gene: 7. The CDR3 runs to 14 residues. CDR3 sequence reads: CASSQPGGPDTQYF. The CDR3 bases are TGTGCCAGCAGTCAACCGGGGGGGCCGGATACGCAGTATTTT.

The chain couples TRBV12-3 or TRBV12-4 to TRBJ2-1, with 9 positions matching TRBD2. This CDR3 spans 14 amino acids. V shed 10 bases, J shed 7 bases, and the junction held 11 bases outside the gene matches. The CDR3 DNA sequence: TGTGCCACCGGGGGGCGGGAGGGCTTGAATGAGCAGTTCTTC. Its translation: CATGGREGLNEQFF.

The chain carries TRBV14 and TRBJ2-5, with D perhaps matching TRBD2 (6 bases). CDR3 size: 14 residues. Germline lookup yields CDR1 SGHDN and CDR2 FVKESK. The ends were cut back, 0 bases at V and 5 bases at J, with 10 bases in the middle. The DNA for the CDR3 is TGTGCCAGCAGCCAAGAAGGTCTAGCGGAGACCCAGTACTTC. It specifies CASSQEGLAETQYF.

This clonotype was counted only a few times. The chain employs TRBV5-8 and TRBJ2-7; D is unresolved. Germline V gene data show CDR1 as SGHTS and CDR2 as YDEGEE. V was trimmed by 5 bases and J by 5 bases, leaving 5 bases between them. This CDR3 spans 10 amino acids. The CDR3 is CASRAHEQYF. The CDR3 region has the DNA TGTGCCAGCAGAGCCCACGAGCAGTACTTC.

The V call is TRBV6-5, the J call TRBJ2-7, with D possibly being TRBD1 (6 bases). Germline CDR1 reads MNHEY; CDR2 reads SVGAGI. V was trimmed by 6 bases and J by 3 bases, leaving 18 bases between them. The CDR3 extends over 15 amino acids. The CDR3 loop reads CASRKNRDINYEQYF. CDR3 nucleotides: TGTGCCAGCAGGAAGAACCGGGACATCAACTACGAGCAGTACTTC.

This clonotype was detected many times. The genes are TRBV2 and TRBJ1-1; D gene unclear. Trimming removed 7 bases from V and 0 bases from J, with 9 bases in between. Germline V gene lookup returns CDR1 SNHLY and CDR2 FYNNEI. CDR3 length equals 13 residues. CDR3 coding DNA: TGTGCCAGCACGGGGATTATGAACACTGAAGCTTTCTTT. Translated: CASTGIMNTEAFF.

The J gene is TRBJ2-7, the V gene TRBV2, with D tentatively TRBD1 or TRBD2 (5 bases each). Trimming removed 4 bases at V and 3 bases at J, with 10 bases between. There are 13 residues in the CDR3. Germline-derived CDR1 and CDR2 are SNHLY and FYNNEI. CDR3 residues: CASSGGKNYEQYF. The CDR3 nucleotides are TGTGCCAGCAGTGGGGGGAAAAACTACGAGCAGTACTTC.

Ten or more counts support this clonotype. This chain connects TRBV20-1 to TRBJ2-5; no clear D. The ends were cut back, 0 bases at V and 0 bases at J, with 8 bases in the middle. Germline V gives CDR1 DFQATT, CDR2 SNEGSKA (reference sequence). The CDR3 spans 14 residues. The CDR3 nucleotides are TGCAGTGCTAGAGATAGGGCAAACCAAGAGACCCAGTACTTC. Translating gives CSARDRANQETQYF.

This clonotype was seen many times. The chain employs TRBV10-3 and TRBJ1-2; perhaps TRBD1 as D (6 bases). CDR1 ENHRY and CDR2 SYGVKD come from the germline V gene. V dropped 2 bases and J dropped 5 bases, with 12 bases sitting between them. The CDR3 is 14 amino acids. The CDR3 sequence: CAISETGTTYGYTF. As DNA, the CDR3 is TGTGCCATCAGTGAGACCGGGACAACTTATGGCTACACCTTC.

This clonotype was seen repeatedly, ten times or more. This chain's CDR3 is CSVAGAYTGELFF. The CDR3 nucleotides read TGCAGCGTTGCGGGGGCTTACACCGGGGAGCTGTTTTTT. V is TRBV29-1 and J is TRBJ2-2; D may match TRBD1 or TRBD2 (6 bases each). CDR3 length: 13 amino acids. The V end was cut by 4 bases, the J end by 3 bases, with 9 bases between. Germline V gives CDR1 SQVTM, CDR2 ANQGSEA.